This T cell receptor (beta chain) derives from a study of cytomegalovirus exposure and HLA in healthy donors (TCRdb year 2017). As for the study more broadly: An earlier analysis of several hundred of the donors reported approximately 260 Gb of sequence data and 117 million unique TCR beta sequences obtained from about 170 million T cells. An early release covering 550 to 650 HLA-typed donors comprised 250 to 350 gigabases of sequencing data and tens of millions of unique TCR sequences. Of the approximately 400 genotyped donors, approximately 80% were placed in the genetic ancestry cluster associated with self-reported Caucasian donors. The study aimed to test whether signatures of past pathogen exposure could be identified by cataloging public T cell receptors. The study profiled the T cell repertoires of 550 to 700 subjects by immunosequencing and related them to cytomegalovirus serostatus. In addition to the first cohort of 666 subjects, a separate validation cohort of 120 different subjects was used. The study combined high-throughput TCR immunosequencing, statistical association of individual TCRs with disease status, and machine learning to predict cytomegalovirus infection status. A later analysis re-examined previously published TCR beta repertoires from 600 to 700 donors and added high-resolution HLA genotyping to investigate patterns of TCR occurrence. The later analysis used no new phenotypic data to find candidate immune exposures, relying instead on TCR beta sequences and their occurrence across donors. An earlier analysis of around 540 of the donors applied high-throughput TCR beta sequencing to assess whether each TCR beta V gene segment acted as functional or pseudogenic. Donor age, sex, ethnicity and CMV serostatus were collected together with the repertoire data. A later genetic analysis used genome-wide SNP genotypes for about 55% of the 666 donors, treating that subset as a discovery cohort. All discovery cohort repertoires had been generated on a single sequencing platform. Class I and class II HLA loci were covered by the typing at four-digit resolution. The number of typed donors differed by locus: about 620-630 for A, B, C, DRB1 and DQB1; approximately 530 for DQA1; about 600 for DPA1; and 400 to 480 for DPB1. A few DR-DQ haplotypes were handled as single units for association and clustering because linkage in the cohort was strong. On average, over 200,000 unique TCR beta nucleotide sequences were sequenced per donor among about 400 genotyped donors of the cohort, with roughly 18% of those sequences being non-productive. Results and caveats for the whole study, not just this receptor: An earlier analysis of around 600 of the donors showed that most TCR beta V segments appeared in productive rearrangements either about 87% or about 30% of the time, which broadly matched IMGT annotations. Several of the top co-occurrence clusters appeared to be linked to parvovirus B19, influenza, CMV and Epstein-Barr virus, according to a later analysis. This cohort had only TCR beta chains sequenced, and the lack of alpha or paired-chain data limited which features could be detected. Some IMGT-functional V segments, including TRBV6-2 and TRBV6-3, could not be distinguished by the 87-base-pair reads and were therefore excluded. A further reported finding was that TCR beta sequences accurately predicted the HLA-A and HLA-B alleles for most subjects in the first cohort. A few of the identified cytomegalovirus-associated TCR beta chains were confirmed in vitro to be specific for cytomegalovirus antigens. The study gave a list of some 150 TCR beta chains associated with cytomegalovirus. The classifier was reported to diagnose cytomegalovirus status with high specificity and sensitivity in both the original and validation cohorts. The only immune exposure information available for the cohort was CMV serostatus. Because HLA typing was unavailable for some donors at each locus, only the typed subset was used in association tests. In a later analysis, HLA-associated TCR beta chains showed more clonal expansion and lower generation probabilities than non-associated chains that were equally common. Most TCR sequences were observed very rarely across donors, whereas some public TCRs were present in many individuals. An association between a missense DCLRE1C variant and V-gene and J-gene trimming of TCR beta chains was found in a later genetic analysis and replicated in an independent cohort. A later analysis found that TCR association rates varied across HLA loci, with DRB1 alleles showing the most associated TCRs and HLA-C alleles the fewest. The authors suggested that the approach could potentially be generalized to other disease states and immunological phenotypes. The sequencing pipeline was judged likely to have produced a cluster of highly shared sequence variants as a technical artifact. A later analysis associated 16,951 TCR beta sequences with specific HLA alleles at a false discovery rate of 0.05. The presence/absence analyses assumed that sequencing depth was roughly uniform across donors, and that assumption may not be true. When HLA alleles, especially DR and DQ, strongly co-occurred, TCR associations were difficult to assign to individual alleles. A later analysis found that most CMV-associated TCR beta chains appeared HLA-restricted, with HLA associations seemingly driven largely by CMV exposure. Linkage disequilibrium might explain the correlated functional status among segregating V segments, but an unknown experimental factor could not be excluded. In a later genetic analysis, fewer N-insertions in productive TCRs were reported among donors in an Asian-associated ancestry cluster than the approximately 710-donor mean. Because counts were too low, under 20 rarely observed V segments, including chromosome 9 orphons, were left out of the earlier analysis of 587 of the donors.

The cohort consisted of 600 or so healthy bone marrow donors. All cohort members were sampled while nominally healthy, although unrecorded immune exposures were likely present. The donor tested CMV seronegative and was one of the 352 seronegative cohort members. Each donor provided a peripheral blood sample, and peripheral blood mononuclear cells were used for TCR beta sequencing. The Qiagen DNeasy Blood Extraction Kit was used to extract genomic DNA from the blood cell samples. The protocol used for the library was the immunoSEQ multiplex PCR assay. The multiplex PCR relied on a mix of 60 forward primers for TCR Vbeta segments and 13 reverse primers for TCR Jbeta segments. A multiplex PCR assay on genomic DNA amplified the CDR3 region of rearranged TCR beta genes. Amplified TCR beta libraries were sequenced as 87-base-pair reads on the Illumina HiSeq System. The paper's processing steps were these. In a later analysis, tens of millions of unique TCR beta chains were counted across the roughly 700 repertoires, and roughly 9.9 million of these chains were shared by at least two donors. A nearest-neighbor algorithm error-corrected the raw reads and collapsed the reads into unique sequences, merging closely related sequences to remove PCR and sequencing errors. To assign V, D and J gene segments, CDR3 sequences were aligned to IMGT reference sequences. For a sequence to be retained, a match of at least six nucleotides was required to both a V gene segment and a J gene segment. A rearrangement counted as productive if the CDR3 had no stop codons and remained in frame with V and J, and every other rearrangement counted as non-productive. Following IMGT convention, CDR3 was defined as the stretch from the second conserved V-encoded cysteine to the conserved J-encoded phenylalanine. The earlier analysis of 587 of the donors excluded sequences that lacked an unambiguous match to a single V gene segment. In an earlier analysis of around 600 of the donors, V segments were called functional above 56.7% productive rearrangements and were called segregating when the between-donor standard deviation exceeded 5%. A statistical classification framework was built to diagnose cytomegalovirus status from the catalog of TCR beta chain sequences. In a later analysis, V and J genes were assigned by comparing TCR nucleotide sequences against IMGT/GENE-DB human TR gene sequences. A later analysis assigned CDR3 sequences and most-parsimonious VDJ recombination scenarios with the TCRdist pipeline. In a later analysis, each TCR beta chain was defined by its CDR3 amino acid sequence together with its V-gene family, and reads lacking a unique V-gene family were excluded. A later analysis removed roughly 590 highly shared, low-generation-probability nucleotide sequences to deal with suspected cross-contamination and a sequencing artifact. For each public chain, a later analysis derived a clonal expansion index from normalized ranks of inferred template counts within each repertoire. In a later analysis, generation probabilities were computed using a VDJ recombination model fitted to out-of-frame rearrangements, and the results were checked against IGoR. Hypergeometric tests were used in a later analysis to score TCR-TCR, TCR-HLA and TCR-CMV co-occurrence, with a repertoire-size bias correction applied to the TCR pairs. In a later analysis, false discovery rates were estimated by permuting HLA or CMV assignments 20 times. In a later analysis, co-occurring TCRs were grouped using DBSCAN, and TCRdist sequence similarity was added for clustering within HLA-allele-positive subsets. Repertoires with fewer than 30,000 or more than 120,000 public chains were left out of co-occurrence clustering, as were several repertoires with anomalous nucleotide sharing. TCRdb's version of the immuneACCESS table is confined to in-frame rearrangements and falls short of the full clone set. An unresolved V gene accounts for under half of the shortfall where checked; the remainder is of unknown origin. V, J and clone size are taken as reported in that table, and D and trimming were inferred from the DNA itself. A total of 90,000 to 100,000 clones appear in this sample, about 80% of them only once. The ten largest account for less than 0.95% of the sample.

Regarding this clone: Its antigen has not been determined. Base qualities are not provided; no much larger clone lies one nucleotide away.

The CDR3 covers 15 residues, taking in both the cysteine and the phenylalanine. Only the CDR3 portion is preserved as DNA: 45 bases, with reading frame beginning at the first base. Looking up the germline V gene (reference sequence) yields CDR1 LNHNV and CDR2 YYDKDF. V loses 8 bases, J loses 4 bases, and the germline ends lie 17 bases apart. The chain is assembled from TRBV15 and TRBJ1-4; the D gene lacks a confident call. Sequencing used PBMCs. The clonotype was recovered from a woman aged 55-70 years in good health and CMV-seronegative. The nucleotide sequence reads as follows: TGTGCCACCGCGGTTGGCGAACTAATTAATGAAAAACTGTTTTTT. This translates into CATAVGELINEKLFF. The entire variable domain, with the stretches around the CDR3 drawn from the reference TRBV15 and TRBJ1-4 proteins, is DAMVIQNPRYQVTQFGKPVTLSCSQTLNHNVMYWYQQKSSQAPKLLFHYYDKDFNNEADTPDNFQSRRPNTSFCFLDIRSPGLGDTAMYLCATAVGELINEKLFFGSGTQLSVL.